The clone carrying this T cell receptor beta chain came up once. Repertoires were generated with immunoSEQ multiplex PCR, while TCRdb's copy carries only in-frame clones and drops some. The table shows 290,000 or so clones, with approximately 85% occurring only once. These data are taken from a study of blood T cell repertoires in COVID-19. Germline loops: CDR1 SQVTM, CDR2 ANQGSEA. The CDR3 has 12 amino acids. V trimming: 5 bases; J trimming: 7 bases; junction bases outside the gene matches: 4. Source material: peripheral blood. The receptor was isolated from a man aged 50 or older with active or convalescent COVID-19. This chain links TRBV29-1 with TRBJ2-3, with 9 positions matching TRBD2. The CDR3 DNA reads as TGCAGCGTTTGGACTAGCGAAAATACGCAGTATTTT. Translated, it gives CSVWTSENTQYF.